These 23 T cell receptor beta chains were all obtained from the same sample, sequenced in a study of cytomegalovirus exposure and HLA in healthy donors. The primer mix had 60 Vbeta and 13 Jbeta primers. Sequencing used immunoSEQ multiplex PCR; TCRdb keeps in-frame clones, though not all of them. The sample lists over 200,000 clones, more than 60% occurring once. The sequenced sample consisted of PBMCs. These receptors were collected from a woman between 25 and 40 years old in good health and CMV-seronegative.

The genes are TRBV9 and TRBJ2-3; D perhaps matches TRBD1 (6 bases). The CDR3 is 15 residues long. Germline-derived CDR1 and CDR2 are SGDLS and YYNGEE. The V end was cut by 0 bases, the J end by 2 bases, with 10 bases between. CDR3 amino acids: CASSVVGAITDTQYF. In DNA, the CDR3 is TGTGCCAGCAGCGTAGTGGGGGCGATCACAGATACGCAGTATTTT.

Points on this clone: Distinct nucleotide sequences in the sample also encode this CDR3. The J gene is TRBJ2-7, the V gene TRBV10-3, with 8 bases that match TRBD2. Trimming took 0 bases from V and 6 from J; bases not matched to a gene: 4. The CDR3 sequence is 14 residues long. Germline V CDR1 and CDR2: ENHRY, SYGVKD. The CDR3 is CAISESGLAGEQYF. CDR3 bases: TGTGCCATCAGTGAGTCCGGACTAGCCGGCGAGCAGTACTTC.

The V and J genes are TRBV10-3 and TRBJ1-2; tentatively, D is TRBD1 (6 bases). The CDR3 loop spans 14 amino acids. The V and J ends lost 6 bases and 4 bases respectively, with 15 bases between them. Germline values: CDR1 ENHRY, CDR2 SYGVKD. The CDR3 sequence is CAIRAGQNGYGYTF. CDR3 in DNA: TGTGCCATCAGGGCCGGACAGAACGGCTATGGCTACACCTTC.

The chain uses TRBV2 and TRBJ1-4; no reliable D call. In germline, CDR1 is SNHLY, CDR2 FYNNEI. The CDR3 spans 18 residues. V shed 3 bases and J shed 0 bases, with 17 bases lying between them. The CDR3 reads CASSEGSLAIATNEKLFF. The CDR3 nucleotides read TGTGCCAGCAGTGAGGGGAGTTTGGCGATCGCAACTAATGAAAAACTGTTTTTT.

The CDR3 region has the DNA TGTGCCAGTACCCCCCGAGCGCCTCACAATGAGCAGTTCTTC. This sequence encodes CASTPRAPHNEQFF. This chain connects TRBV19 to TRBJ2-1, with D unclear. The V gene's germline CDR1 is LNHDA and CDR2 SQIVND (reference sequence). This CDR3 is 14 amino acids long. V lost 7 bases and J lost 5, with 15 bases in between.

The chain carries TRBV7-8 and TRBJ1-6; D gene ambiguous. The CDR3 length is 14 residues. V lost 0 bases and J lost 9, with 9 bases in between. Germline lookup yields CDR1 SGHVS and CDR2 FQNEAQ. In nucleotides, the CDR3 is TGTGCCAGCAGCTTAGCGCTAGGGAGTTCACCCCTCCACTTT. It encodes CASSLALGSSPLHF.

The chain has TRBV7-8 and TRBJ2-7; maybe TRBD1 (5 bases). The CDR3 spans 16 residues. Between the trimmed V and J ends, which lost 1 base and 1 base, there was a span of 14 bases. Germline CDR1 SGHVS, CDR2 FQNEAQ. This CDR3 reads CASSLDSVRASYEQYF. The CDR3, as DNA: TGTGCCAGCAGCTTAGATTCTGTCAGGGCGTCCTACGAGCAGTACTTC.

The J gene is TRBJ1-5, the V gene TRBV6-5, with D maybe TRBD1 (6 bases). The CDR3 runs 15 residues. Trimming pared 5 bases from V and 2 bases from J, leaving 13 bases between. CDR1 and CDR2 (germline): MNHEY, SVGAGI. CDR3 coding DNA: TGTGCCAGCAGTGTAACAGGGTCGGGCAATCAGCCCCAGCATTTT. Translated: CASSVTGSGNQPQHF.

The CDR3 DNA follows: TGTGCCAGCAGCCGATCCGACAGTTCCTACACCTTC. Translated, it gives CASSRSDSSYTF. The chain has TRBV16 and TRBJ1-2; possibly TRBD1 for D (5 bases). Deletions cut 4 bases from V and 10 bases from J, with 13 bases between. CDR1 and CDR2 from the germline V gene are KGHSY and FQNENV. The CDR3 sequence is 12 residues long.

The J gene is TRBJ1-2, the V gene TRBV29-1; no clear D. Germline V gene sequence: CDR1 SQVTM, CDR2 ANQGSEA. The ends were cut back, 8 bases at V and 8 bases at J, with 12 bases in the middle. This CDR3 contains 10 residues. CDR3 amino acids: CSTEGRGYTF. CDR3 DNA: TGCAGCACCGAGGGTAGGGGCTACACCTTC. The complete variable domain, with remaining parts taken from reference TRBV29-1 and TRBJ1-2, reads SAVISQKPSRDICQRGTSLTIQCQVDSQVTMMFWYRQQPGQSLTLIATANQGSEATYESGFVIDKFPISRPNLTFSTLTVSNMSPEDSSIYLCSTEGRGYTFGSGTRLTVV.

The CDR3 nucleotides are TGTGCCTGGAGTGTACTTGGGGGGACGGAGCAGTACTTC. It specifies CAWSVLGGTEQYF. The chain combines TRBV30 with TRBJ2-7; the D gene is possibly TRBD2 (6 bases). Germline V lookup: CDR1 GTSNPN, CDR2 SVGIG (reference sequence). The CDR3 length is 13 residues. Deletions cut 0 bases from V and 7 bases from J, with 13 bases between.

This clone was counted between two and nine times. The chain recombines TRBV15 with TRBJ2-1; 8 nucleotides line up with TRBD1. The CDR3 has 16 residues. Germline-derived CDR1 and CDR2 are LNHNV and YYDKDF (reference sequence). After removal of 1 base from V and 9 bases from J, the junction contained 11 bases not matched to a gene. Here the CDR3 DNA reads TGTGCCACCAGCAGAGCAAACAGGGGGTGGACCGCTGAGCAGTTCTTC. This sequence encodes CATSRANRGWTAEQFF.

The J gene is TRBJ2-1, the V gene TRBV2; 10 bases line up with TRBD2. With 2 bases clipped from V and 4 bases from J, the junction kept 2 bases outside the gene matches. This CDR3 region has 15 residues. The germline CDR1 and CDR2 sequences are SNHLY and FYNNEI. Here the CDR3 DNA reads TGTGCCAGCAGTGAACGGACTAGCGGATACAATGAGCAGTTCTTC. Protein product: CASSERTSGYNEQFF.

The chain joins TRBV27 to TRBJ1-5; TRBD1 is a possible D gene (5 bases). CDR1 and CDR2 (germline): MNHEY, SMNVEV (reference sequence). The V end lost 5 bases, the J end lost 2 bases, and 10 bases lay between the germline ends. The CDR3 is 14 amino acids. The chain's CDR3 is CASSPSTGNQPQHF. The DNA of the CDR3 is TGTGCCAGCAGTCCCTCGACAGGCAATCAGCCCCAGCATTTT.

This clone showed up just once. The chain recombines TRBV15 with TRBJ2-1; 9 nucleotides line up with TRBD2. This CDR3 has 16 amino acids. Germline CDR1 reads LNHNV; CDR2 reads YYDKDF (reference sequence). Trimming removed 0 bases from V and 5 bases from J; junction bases left unmatched: 5. CDR3 protein: CATSRDIGGRDNEQFF. The CDR3 bases are TGTGCCACCAGCAGAGATATAGGCGGGAGGGACAATGAGCAGTTCTTC.

The chain recombines TRBV19 with TRBJ1-4, with D unresolved. CDR3 length: 13 amino acids. CDR1 and CDR2 from the germline V gene are LNHDA and SQIVND (reference sequence). The V end was cut by 7 bases, the J end by 8 bases, with 14 bases between. The DNA for the CDR3 is TGTGCCAGTATCCCGGTTGGAGGAGAAAAACTGTTTTTT. It encodes CASIPVGGEKLFF.

This clone was detected only a few times. The gene calls are TRBV5-4 and TRBJ1-4; 7 nucleotides line up with TRBD1. The CDR3 extends over 14 amino acids. Trimming took 2 bases from V and 7 from J; bases not matched to a gene: 5. Germline V CDR1 and CDR2: SGHNT, YYREEE (reference sequence). The CDR3 nucleotides read TGTGCCAGCAGCTTCAAACAGGGGAGTGAAAAACTGTTTTTT. Its translation: CASSFKQGSEKLFF. The full variable domain, its missing parts supplied by reference TRBV5-4 and TRBJ1-4, is ETGVTQSPTHLIKTRGQQVTLRCSSQSGHNTVSWYQQALGQGPQFIFQYYREEENGRGNFPPRFSGLQFPNYSSELNVNALELDDSALYLCASSFKQGSEKLFFGSGTQLSVL.

The J gene is TRBJ2-3, the V gene TRBV7-9; D perhaps matches TRBD2 (6 bases). Germline CDR1 SEHNR, CDR2 FQNEAQ (reference sequence). The CDR3 runs 14 residues. V was trimmed by 1 base and J by 8 bases, leaving 13 bases between them. The CDR3 sequence: CASSLVAPRGTQYF. The CDR3, as DNA: TGTGCCAGCAGCTTAGTAGCCCCGCGGGGTACGCAGTATTTT.

A word on this clone: Germline and junction disagree at one end, which may indicate a read error. V is TRBV7-7 and J is TRBJ2-2; D perhaps matches TRBD1 (5 bases). There are 14 residues in the CDR3. The germline V gene encodes CDR1 SSHAT and CDR2 FNYEAQ (reference sequence). The CDR3, as DNA: TGTGCTAGCAGCATGGACACCAACACCGGGGAGCTGTTTTTT. Its protein is CASSMDTNTGELFF.

This chain uses TRBV5-8 with TRBJ1-2; 11 bases map to TRBD1. Germline CDR1 SGHTS, CDR2 YDEGEE. The CDR3 has 16 amino acids. The J segment lost 3 bases and the V segment lost 7 bases, leaving 11 bases of the junction unmatched. The CDR3 is CASSVQGQGGYYGYTF. In DNA form, the CDR3 reads TGTGCCAGCTCGGTCCAGGGACAGGGGGGATACTATGGCTACACCTTC.

The CDR3 DNA is TGTGCCAGCGGGGTGACTAGCGCGGACAATGAGCAGTTCTTC. Amino acid sequence: CASGVTSADNEQFF. This chain joins TRBV27 and TRBJ2-1; 8 nucleotides line up with TRBD2. The germline CDR1 and CDR2 sequences are MNHEY and SMNVEV (reference sequence). The CDR3 extends over 14 amino acids. Trimming removed 8 bases from V and 5 bases from J; junction bases left unmatched: 8.

This clone was observed once. The gene calls are TRBV30 and TRBJ2-5; 8 positions agree with TRBD1. J was trimmed by 4 bases and V by 2 bases; bases with no gene match: 6. Germline CDR1 and CDR2: GTSNPN and SVGIG (reference sequence). The CDR3 is 14 amino acids. Here the CDR3 reads CAWSYSGGGETQYF. The CDR3 nucleotides read TGTGCCTGGAGTTATTCAGGGGGCGGAGAGACCCAGTACTTC.

In this sample, this clone turned up a few times. This sequence joins TRBV4-1 and TRBJ2-7; 10 bases are shared with TRBD2. V was clipped by 4 bases and J by 4 bases; unmatched bases: 7. Germline assignment: CDR1 MGHRA and CDR2 YSYEKL. CDR3 length equals 15 residues. CDR3 in amino acids: CASSRIAGGRYEQYF. The CDR3 DNA sequence: TGCGCCAGCAGCCGAATAGCGGGAGGACGGTACGAGCAGTACTTC.